This T cell receptor (beta chain) was sequenced in a study of T cell clonality in common variable immunodeficiency. Most patients and controls had Caucasian heritage. Blood samples were heparinized, about 5 to 9 ml per donor. Only in-frame clones appear in the TCRdb table, and some are missing; sequencing was by immunoSEQ multiplex PCR. The sample contains 50,000 to 70,000 clones, none of them singletons. This CDR3 comprises 13 residues. With 10 bases removed from V and 4 bases from J, the gap between germline ends came to 16 bases. From germline, CDR1 is MNHEY and CDR2 SVGEGT. This clone has at least ten counts. The read comes to an end 3 residues before the CDR3 does, leaving the germline J gene to fill in the end.

The origin of this receptor is a person between 18 and 75 years old in good health. The chain uses TRBV6-2 or TRBV6-3 and TRBJ1-2, with a possible D match to TRBD1 (5 bases). Sequencing was carried out using peripheral blood mononuclear cells. CDR3 DNA, as far as it was read: TGTGCCACCTTCCCCGGGGGAGTCTATGGC. Translation: CATFPGGVYG. In full, the CDR3 reads CATFPGGVYGYTF.